What follows are 32 T cell receptor beta chains derived from one specimen sequenced in a study of graft-versus-host responses after intestinal transplantation. These receptors have no known antigen. Sequencing used immunoSEQ multiplex PCR; TCRdb keeps in-frame clones, though not all of them. Among around 120,000 clones listed, 90% were seen once. The sequenced sample was unstimulated CD4+ T cells sorted from spleen or lymph node cells, obtained before intestinal transplant. The origin of the receptors is a human donor who received an intestinal transplant.

The chain couples TRBV7-6 to TRBJ1-4, with D perhaps matching TRBD1 (5 bases). Germline CDR1 is SGHVS and CDR2 is FNYEAQ. The CDR3 has 15 residues. Deletions cut 2 bases from V and 2 bases from J, with 9 bases between. The CDR3 sequence: CASSLIQGTNEKLFF. DNA for the CDR3: TGTGCCAGCAGCTTAATCCAGGGTACTAATGAAAAACTGTTTTTT.

V gene TRBV6-6 combines with J gene TRBJ1-1; D gene uncertain. Germline V gene data show CDR1 as MNHNY and CDR2 as SVGAGI (reference sequence). The V gene lost 6 bases and the J gene lost 0 bases, with 14 bases spanning the gap. The CDR3 totals 15 residues. As DNA, the CDR3 is TGTGCCAGCAGCCCGACTGCTACTATGAACACTGAAGCTTTCTTT. Translation: CASSPTATMNTEAFF.

CDR3 protein: CASSSRAGGLVSPLHF. CDR3 coding DNA: TGTGCCAGCAGCTCCAGGGCAGGGGGTTTGGTTTCACCCCTCCACTTT. The gene calls are TRBV9 and TRBJ1-6, with 7 bases matching TRBD1. The junction had 13 bases not matched to a gene; V was cut back by 4 bases and J by 9 bases. Germline V gene lookup returns CDR1 SGDLS and CDR2 YYNGEE. The CDR3 has 16 residues. The variable domain in full, completed from reference TRBV9 and TRBJ1-6, reads DSGVTQTPKHLITATGQRVTLRCSPRSGDLSVYWYQQSLDQGLQFLIQYYNGEERAKGNILERFSAQQFPDLHSELNLSSLELGDSALYFCASSSRAGGLVSPLHFGNGTRLTVT.

The chain couples TRBV9 to TRBJ2-1, with D possibly matching TRBD2 (6 bases). Trimming removed 0 bases at V and 5 bases at J, with 9 bases between. The CDR3 contains 14 residues. Germline V gene data show CDR1 as SGDLS and CDR2 as YYNGEE. CDR3: CASSVAPSDNEQFF. The CDR3 DNA is TGTGCCAGCAGCGTAGCCCCTAGCGACAATGAGCAGTTCTTC.

This chain connects TRBV25-1 to TRBJ1-2; TRBD1 matches at 10 bases. V shed 1 base, J shed 5 bases, and the junction held 7 bases outside the gene matches. This CDR3 comprises 16 residues. The V gene's germline CDR1 is MGHDK and CDR2 SYGVNS. CDR3 coding DNA: TGTGCCAGCAGTGAATTTAGGGGACAGGGGAAATATGGCTACACCTTC. Translated, it gives CASSEFRGQGKYGYTF.

CDR3 coding DNA: TGTGCCTGGAGTGTACAGACGACAGGAGGAAACACCATATATTTT. Amino acids: CAWSVQTTGGNTIYF. This chain joins TRBV30 and TRBJ1-3, with TRBD1 as a possible D gene (6 bases). Germline CDR1 is GTSNPN and CDR2 is SVGIG (reference sequence). The CDR3 totals 15 residues. Trimming took 0 bases from V and 4 from J, leaving 13 bases between them.

The rearrangement joins TRBV11-2 to TRBJ1-5, with 9 bases identical to TRBD1. Germline V gene sequence: CDR1 SGHAT, CDR2 FQNNGV. Unmatched junction bases numbered 10, after V lost 1 base and J lost 15 bases. This CDR3 region has 14 residues. CDR3: CASSLGRGQGVVHF. The CDR3 region has the DNA TGTGCCAGCAGCTTAGGGCGGGGACAGGGAGTGGTGCATTTT.

The chain uses TRBV18 and TRBJ1-3, with D perhaps matching TRBD1 (6 bases). Looked up from germline, CDR1 is KGHSH and CDR2 is LQKENI. The CDR3 is 14 residues long. The V end was cut by 6 bases, the J end by 0 bases, with 9 bases between. The CDR3 loop is CASSGQSSGNTIYF. Written as DNA, the CDR3 is TGTGCCAGCTCCGGACAGAGCTCTGGAAACACCATATATTTT.

The chain employs TRBV18 and TRBJ2-4, with 7 bases matching TRBD1. The junction had 1 base not matched to a gene; V was cut back by 3 bases and J by 2 bases. The germline V gene encodes CDR1 KGHSH and CDR2 LQKENI. The CDR3 loop spans 14 amino acids. CDR3 coding DNA: TGTGCCAGCTCACCGACAGGGACCAAAAACATTCAGTACTTC. It codes for CASSPTGTKNIQYF.

The V gene is TRBV5-6, the J gene TRBJ2-7; 8 bases line up with TRBD2. Unmatched junction bases numbered 7, after V lost 3 bases and J lost 5 bases. The CDR3 totals 14 residues. Germline V gives CDR1 SGHDT, CDR2 YYEEEE. For the CDR3, the DNA is TGTGCCAGCAGCTACGGGAGGGCCATCGACGAGCAGTACTTC. Protein: CASSYGRAIDEQYF.

The DNA for the CDR3 is TGTGCCAGTGCCGCTGGGGCGTACTACAATGAGCAGTTCTTC. Its translation is CASAAGAYYNEQFF. The chain carries TRBV19 and TRBJ2-1, with TRBD1 as a possible D gene (5 bases). This CDR3 comprises 14 residues. Trimming stripped 8 bases from V and 3 bases from J, with 14 bases between. CDR1 LNHDA and CDR2 SQIVND come from the germline V gene (reference sequence). Filled out from reference TRBV19 and TRBJ2-1, the complete variable domain reads DGGITQSPKYLFRKEGQNVTLSCEQNLNHDAMYWYRQDPGQGLRLIYYSQIVNDFQKGDIAEGYSVSREKKESFPLTVTSAQKNPTAFYLCASAAGAYYNEQFFGPGTRLTVL.

The genes are TRBV5-1 and TRBJ1-4; a possible D gene is TRBD1 (6 bases). Trimming took off 5 bases at V and 4 bases at J, with 12 bases between the two ends. The CDR3 has 14 residues. Germline V gene data show CDR1 as SGHRS and CDR2 as YFSETQ. The CDR3 nucleotides are TGCGCCAGCAGTTCGGACAGTTTTAATGAAAAACTGTTTTTT. Its translation is CASSSDSFNEKLFF. The entire variable domain, with the rest obtained from reference TRBV5-1 and TRBJ1-4, is as follows: KAGVTQTPRYLIKTRGQQVTLSCSPISGHRSVSWYQQTPGQGLQFLFEYFSETQRNKGNFPGRFSGRQFSNSRSEMNVSTLELGDSALYLCASSSDSFNEKLFFGSGTQLSVL.

This rearrangement joins TRBV30 to TRBJ1-1; D gene ambiguous. There are 11 residues in the CDR3. Germline V lookup: CDR1 GTSNPN, CDR2 SVGIG (reference sequence). V lost 2 bases, J lost 11 bases, and 12 bases lay in between. The CDR3 sequence is CAWSRGVVAFF. CDR3 sequence (DNA): TGTGCCTGGAGTCGGGGTGTGGTGGCTTTCTTT.

This clone was seen a few times. This chain uses TRBV20-1 with TRBJ2-7, with 7 bases identical to TRBD2. The germline V gene has CDR1 DFQATT and CDR2 SNEGSKA (reference sequence). V shed 2 bases, J shed 10 bases, and the junction held 2 bases outside the gene matches. CDR3 size: 10 residues. The CDR3 sequence: CSARSSGQYF. CDR3 nucleotide sequence: TGCAGTGCTAGATCTAGCGGCCAGTACTTC.

The V and J genes are TRBV6-5 and TRBJ1-6, with TRBD1 as a possible D gene (6 bases). This CDR3 is 15 amino acids long. Germline V gives CDR1 MNHEY, CDR2 SVGAGI. Trimming left V 2 bases short and J 10 bases short, with 15 bases between. The chain's CDR3 is CASSYGFAGDSPLHF. In DNA, the CDR3 is TGTGCCAGCAGTTACGGGTTCGCAGGGGACTCACCCCTCCACTTT.

The V and J genes are TRBV9 and TRBJ1-1, with a weak D call TRBD1 (5 bases). V was shortened by 3 bases and J by 0 bases, with 15 bases between the two germline ends. Germline CDR1 is SGDLS and CDR2 is YYNGEE. This CDR3 contains 16 residues. CDR3 region: CASSGRRGAVNTEAFF. The CDR3 region has the DNA TGTGCCAGCAGCGGTCGAAGGGGCGCGGTGAACACTGAAGCTTTCTTT.

The CDR3 spells CASSPIMGQGAYEQYF. The CDR3, as DNA: TGTGCCAGCAGCCCAATAATGGGACAGGGGGCCTACGAGCAGTACTTC. The chain carries TRBV7-9 and TRBJ2-7, with TRBD1 matching over 11 bases. This CDR3 has 16 residues. J lost 2 bases, V lost 5 bases, and 8 bases had no gene match. Germline assignment: CDR1 SEHNR and CDR2 FQNEAQ (reference sequence).

The J gene is TRBJ1-5, the V gene TRBV25-1, with TRBD1 identical over 9 bases. This CDR3 region has 14 residues. The ends lost 4 bases at V and 2 bases at J; junction bases unmatched: 0. Germline-derived CDR1 and CDR2 are MGHDK and SYGVNS. CDR3 protein: CASSGDRGNQPQHF. The CDR3 bases are TGTGCCAGCAGTGGGGACAGGGGCAATCAGCCCCAGCATTTT.

The CDR3 DNA reads TGTGCCAGCAGCTTAACGGCGACTGGCTACACAGATACGCAGTATTTT. This encodes CASSLTATGYTDTQYF. The rearrangement uses TRBV7-3 and TRBJ2-3; D is ambiguous. V dropped 0 bases and J dropped 2 bases, with 12 bases sitting between them. Germline CDR1 and CDR2: SGHTA and FQGTGA. The CDR3 is 16 residues long.

The genes are TRBV11-2 and TRBJ2-3, with D possibly TRBD2 on 6 matching bases. Between the trimmed V and J ends, which lost 2 bases and 3 bases, there was a span of 12 bases. The CDR3 has 15 residues. CDR1 is SGHAT and CDR2 is FQNNGV in the germline V gene. The CDR3 DNA sequence: TGTGCCAGCAGCTTACAGGGAGGAAAAACAGATACGCAGTATTTT. This sequence encodes CASSLQGGKTDTQYF.

CDR3 nucleotide sequence: TGTGCTAGTGGTCACGGGACAGGAGATGAGACCCAGTACTTC. Encoded protein: CASGHGTGDETQYF. The rearrangement joins TRBV12-5 to TRBJ2-5; 8 bases are shared with TRBD1. The CDR3 sequence is 14 residues long. J was trimmed by 5 bases and V by 5 bases; bases with no gene match: 7. Germline V gives CDR1 LGHNT, CDR2 FRNRAP. The variable domain in full, with the rest retrieved from reference TRBV12-5 and TRBJ2-5, is DARVTQTPRHKVTEMGQEVTMRCQPILGHNTVFWYRQTMMQGLELLAYFRNRAPLDDSGMPKDRFSAEMPDATLATLKIQPSEPRDSAVYFCASGHGTGDETQYFGPGTRLLVL.

The chain recombines TRBV9 with TRBJ1-1; 9 bases map to TRBD1. The CDR3 consists of 14 residues. CDR1 SGDLS and CDR2 YYNGEE come from the germline V gene. The J segment lost 5 bases and the V segment lost 3 bases, leaving 5 bases of the junction unmatched. For the CDR3, the DNA is TGTGCCAGCAGCGCACAGGGGGCGCGTACTGAAGCTTTCTTT. Encoded protein: CASSAQGARTEAFF.

The chain is built from TRBV5-1 and TRBJ2-4, with D possibly being TRBD2 (5 bases). The CDR3 is 13 residues long. Germline V lookup: CDR1 SGHRS, CDR2 YFSETQ. The V gene lost 4 bases and the J gene lost 8 bases, with 13 bases spanning the gap. The CDR3 DNA reads as TGCGCCAGCAGCCTGGTCCGGGGAGACATTCAGTACTTC. This gives the protein CASSLVRGDIQYF.

The table lists this clone with a count of one. The V and J genes are TRBV2 and TRBJ1-4, with D possibly being TRBD1 (6 bases). This CDR3 has 15 residues. Germline loops: CDR1 SNHLY, CDR2 FYNNEI. Trimming removed 4 bases from V and 3 bases from J, with 12 bases in between. For the CDR3, the DNA is TGTGCCAGCAGTGCTAACAGGGTTTCTAATGAAAAACTGTTTTTT. It encodes CASSANRVSNEKLFF.

The table lists this clone with a count of one. The V call is TRBV5-5, the J call TRBJ1-5, with TRBD1 as a possible D gene (5 bases). The CDR3 totals 16 residues. Germline V gives CDR1 SGHKS, CDR2 YYEKEE (reference sequence). V shed 4 bases and J shed 2 bases, with 16 bases lying between them. CDR3 protein: CASSSLAGVGNQPQHF. The CDR3 bases are TGTGCCAGCAGCAGCTTAGCGGGGGTTGGCAATCAGCCCCAGCATTTT.

The chain links TRBV5-6 to TRBJ2-4; D is uncertain. Germline assignment: CDR1 SGHDT and CDR2 YYEEEE. This CDR3 contains 15 residues. V dropped 5 bases and J dropped 0 bases, with 12 bases sitting between them. The CDR3 nucleotides read TGTGCCAGCAGACCGGGTCCACTAGCCAAAAACATTCAGTACTTC. It yields the protein CASRPGPLAKNIQYF.

The rearrangement joins TRBV30 to TRBJ1-4; 7 bases line up with TRBD1. The ends lost 4 bases at V and 5 bases at J; junction bases unmatched: 13. Germline V lookup: CDR1 GTSNPN, CDR2 SVGIG (reference sequence). The CDR3 consists of 16 residues. CDR3: CAWNRDSNLGNEKLFF. The CDR3 DNA sequence: TGTGCCTGGAACCGGGACAGTAACTTGGGGAATGAAAAACTGTTTTTT.

The chain uses TRBV5-1 and TRBJ2-1; TRBD2 might be the D (5 bases). The CDR3 spans 14 residues. Germline V lookup: CDR1 SGHRS, CDR2 YFSETQ. Trimming cost V 3 bases and J 6 bases, with 13 bases left between them. For the CDR3, the DNA is TGCGCCAGCAGCTCCATACTAGTACCCAATGAGCAGTTCTTC. Its translation is CASSSILVPNEQFF. Filled out from reference TRBV5-1 and TRBJ2-1, the complete variable domain reads KAGVTQTPRYLIKTRGQQVTLSCSPISGHRSVSWYQQTPGQGLQFLFEYFSETQRNKGNFPGRFSGRQFSNSRSEMNVSTLELGDSALYLCASSSILVPNEQFFGPGTRLTVL.

The chain uses TRBV6-1 and TRBJ1-3; TRBD1 matches at 9 bases. The CDR3 consists of 17 residues. CDR1 is MNHNS and CDR2 is SASEGT in the germline V gene. After removal of 1 base from V and 1 base from J, the junction contained 5 bases not matched to a gene. In DNA form, the CDR3 reads TGTGCCAGCAGTGAAGTGGGACAGGGAGGATCTGGAAACACCATATATTTT. Translated, it gives CASSEVGQGGSGNTIYF.

The rearrangement links TRBV28 to TRBJ1-5; D gene unclear. The germline V and J ends were trimmed by 6 bases and 2 bases, with 17 bases remaining between them. CDR3 size: 16 residues. CDR1 is MDHEN, CDR2 SYDVKM, per germline. DNA of the CDR3: TGTGCCAGCAGCCCTCCGCGCCCAGGCGGCAATCAGCCCCAGCATTTT. Its protein is CASSPPRPGGNQPQHF.

The chain joins TRBV30 to TRBJ2-7; D unresolved. Trimming shortened V by 1 base and J by 3 bases, and 7 bases separated the two germline ends. The CDR3 sequence is 12 residues long. Germline V lookup: CDR1 GTSNPN, CDR2 SVGIG (reference sequence). This chain's CDR3 is CAWSGPGYEQYF. The DNA for the CDR3 is TGTGCCTGGAGTGGCCCAGGCTACGAGCAGTACTTC.

This clone has a single count. This chain joins TRBV30 and TRBJ1-1, with 8 nucleotides matching TRBD1. This CDR3 spans 13 amino acids. Per germline, CDR1 GTSNPN and CDR2 SVGIG (reference sequence). J gave up 8 bases and V 7 bases, and 12 bases lay outside the gene matches. CDR3 amino acids: CASHRLGQGEAFF. CDR3 nucleotides: TGTGCCTCCCACCGCCTCGGACAGGGCGAAGCTTTCTTT. Filled out from reference TRBV30 and TRBJ1-1, the complete variable domain reads SQTIHQWPATLVQPVGSPLSLECTVEGTSNPNLYWYRQAAGRGLQLLFYSVGIGQISSEVPQNLSASRPQDRQFILSSKKLLLSDSGFYLCASHRLGQGEAFFGQGTRLTVV.